This T cell receptor (beta chain) was identified in a study of blood T cell repertoires in COVID-19. Study information: Samples taken during acute and convalescent COVID-19 were collected in the United States, Italy and Spain. Sources were T cells, B-cell-depleted T cells, or PBMCs; the material itself was cDNA or gDNA.

Authors' data handling: Reference gene primer amplification gave nucleated cell count estimates. The repertoire was sequenced with immunoSEQ multiplex PCR; TCRdb's copy has only in-frame clones and lacks some. V and J calls and clone size are as listed in that table; D and trimming were resolved from the DNA. The table lists under 200,000 clones, over 80% of them singletons. Donors of Cohort 3 who recovered were those that had two negative PCRs, clearance, or symptom resolution. Unmatched junction bases numbered 3, after V lost 3 bases and J lost 6 bases. The CDR3 loop spans 13 amino acids. Germline CDR1 is SGHKS and CDR2 is YYEKEE (reference sequence).

This TCR was sampled from an older woman who had recovered from COVID-19. The specimen sequenced was PBMCs or T cells enriched from blood (not recorded which). The chain has TRBV5-5 and TRBJ2-1; 7 bases match TRBD1. In nucleotides, the CDR3 is TGTGCCAGCAGCTCAGGGACAGCCAATGAGCAGTTCTTC. Protein: CASSSGTANEQFF.